Below are 25 T cell receptor beta chains sequenced from a single sample in a study of CD8 T cells in Susac syndrome. Random hexamers served to reverse transcribe roughly 0.5 to 1 ug RNA. TCRdb redid the calling of the immunoSEQ multiplex PCR reads with MiXCR, one entry per CDR3 protein. This table has about 200,000 distinct CDR3 sequences, 95% appearing once. The sample taken for sequencing was CD4+ T cells from PBMCs. These receptors came from a human donor with multiple sclerosis.

V and J are TRBV30 and TRBJ2-5, with 8 bases fitting TRBD2. V lost 3 bases to trimming and J lost 5 bases; unmatched junction nucleotides: 8. The CDR3 covers 14 residues. The V gene's germline CDR1 is GTSNPN and CDR2 SVGIG (reference sequence). The CDR3 loop is CAWRAGGPVETQYF. The CDR3 bases are TGTGCCTGGAGGGCGGGGGGCCCTGTCGAGACCCAGTACTTC.

The chain has TRBV9 and TRBJ2-6; D unresolved. CDR3 length: 17 amino acids. From germline, CDR1 is SGDLS and CDR2 YYNGEE. With 0 bases removed from V and 0 bases from J, the gap between germline ends came to 10 bases. CDR3 sequence (DNA): TGTGCCAGCAGCGTAGTGCTGATCGGCTCTGGGGCCAACGTCCTGACTTTC. Its translation: CASSVVLIGSGANVLTF. Together with reference TRBV9 and TRBJ2-6, the CDR3 gives the full variable domain: DSGVTQTPKHLITATGQRVTLRCSPRSGDLSVYWYQQSLDQGLQFLIQYYNGEERAKGNILERFSAQQFPDLHSELNLSSLELGDSALYFCASSVVLIGSGANVLTFGAGSRLTVL.

The V gene is TRBV19, the J gene TRBJ2-1, with 10 positions matching TRBD2. The trim removed 5 bases at V and 4 bases at J, leaving 11 bases unmatched. The length of the CDR3 is 17 residues. The V gene's germline CDR1 is LNHDA and CDR2 SQIVND (reference sequence). The CDR3 here is CASSHRSGGAGYNEQFF. DNA of the CDR3: TGTGCCAGTAGTCACCGAAGCGGGGGGGCCGGGTACAATGAGCAGTTCTTC.

V usage is TRBV20-1 and J usage is TRBJ2-5; D gene ambiguous. The CDR3 loop spans 10 amino acids. Germline V CDR1 and CDR2: DFQATT, SNEGSKA (reference sequence). V shed 6 bases and J shed 5 bases, with 7 bases lying between them. CDR3 nucleotides: TGCAGTGCGGCCGGGGAGACCCAGTACTTC. This sequence encodes CSAAGETQYF.

CDR3 coding DNA: TGCAGCGCAATGGGTCCCGGGGGCGGAACCTACAATGAGCAGTTCTTC. This translates into CSAMGPGGGTYNEQFF. This chain joins TRBV29-1 and TRBJ2-1; possibly TRBD1 or TRBD2 for D (6 bases each). The CDR3 sequence is 16 residues long. The V end lost 7 bases, the J end lost 2 bases, and 21 bases lay between the germline ends. Germline V lookup: CDR1 SQVTM, CDR2 ANQGSEA.

The CDR3 bases are TGTGCCAGCAGCCCTGGGACAGTCTCCTACGAGCAGTACGTC. It specifies CASSPGTVSYEQYV. The chain links TRBV3-1 to TRBJ2-7; 7 nucleotides align to TRBD1. The germline V gene has CDR1 LGHDT and CDR2 YNNKEL (reference sequence). The CDR3 runs to 14 residues. J gave up 0 bases and V 4 bases, and 3 bases lay outside the gene matches.

The chain carries TRBV5-1 and TRBJ2-1; 10 nucleotides line up with TRBD2. Trimming removed 0 bases from V and 5 bases from J; junction bases left unmatched: 2. The V gene's germline CDR1 is SGHRS and CDR2 YFSETQ. This CDR3 region has 15 residues. The CDR3 spells CASSLALAGDNEQFF. CDR3 DNA sequence: TGCGCCAGCAGCTTGGCCCTAGCGGGGGACAATGAGCAGTTCTTC.

The gene calls are TRBV20-1 and TRBJ2-5; D uncertain. V was shortened by 5 bases and J by 2 bases, with 12 bases between the two germline ends. The germline V gene has CDR1 DFQATT and CDR2 SNEGSKA (reference sequence). CDR3 length: 13 amino acids. The CDR3 sequence is CSAPPVTQETQYF. DNA for the CDR3: TGCAGTGCTCCCCCGGTCACACAAGAGACCCAGTACTTC.

The genes are TRBV2 and TRBJ1-1; a possible D gene is TRBD1 (5 bases). Trimming left V 8 bases short and J 0 bases short, with 16 bases between. CDR1 is SNHLY, CDR2 FYNNEI, per germline. This CDR3 spans 15 amino acids. CDR3 protein: CASRRDASMNTEAFF. The CDR3, as DNA: TGTGCCAGCCGCCGGGACGCATCCATGAACACTGAAGCTTTCTTT.

This chain uses TRBV30 with TRBJ1-2, with 7 bases aligning to TRBD1. The CDR3 extends over 15 amino acids. Looked up from germline, CDR1 is GTSNPN and CDR2 is SVGIG (reference sequence). With V trimmed by 8 bases and J by 0 bases, 12 bases remained unmatched. CDR3 residues: CARRGAGGSNYGYTF. The CDR3 DNA reads TGTGCCCGTCGAGGGGCAGGGGGATCTAACTATGGCTACACCTTC.

This clonotype has more than one count but fewer than ten. This chain joins TRBV20-1 and TRBJ1-2; 8 bases agree with TRBD1. The CDR3 length is 12 residues. After removal of 5 bases from V and 2 bases from J, the junction contained 1 base not matched to a gene. Looked up from germline, CDR1 is DFQATT and CDR2 is SNEGSKA (reference sequence). The CDR3 DNA reads as TGCAGTGCTCGGACAGGGAACTATGGCTACACCTTC. Its protein is CSARTGNYGYTF.

The chain links TRBV20-1 to TRBJ2-5; 7 bases are shared with TRBD2. Looked up from germline, CDR1 is DFQATT and CDR2 is SNEGSKA (reference sequence). Trimming cost V 4 bases and J 3 bases; bases outside gene matches: 8. The length of the CDR3 is 14 residues. As DNA, the CDR3 is TGCAGTGCTACATTTAGCGGGCGGGAAGAGACCCAGTACTTC. It encodes CSATFSGREETQYF.

V gene TRBV7-2 combines with J gene TRBJ2-3; 12 bases line up with TRBD2. Germline assignment: CDR1 SGHTA and CDR2 FQGNSA. The CDR3 loop spans 17 amino acids. Trimming at V came to 3 bases and at J to 6 bases, leaving 10 bases not matched to a gene. The CDR3 sequence is CASSFLAGGLILDTQYF. For the CDR3, the DNA is TGTGCCAGCAGCTTCCTAGCGGGGGGGCTTATTTTGGATACGCAGTATTTT.

The chain recombines TRBV5-1 with TRBJ2-3; 12 bases align to TRBD2. Per the germline V gene, CDR1 is SGHRS and CDR2 is YFSETQ. J was trimmed by 7 bases and V by 4 bases; bases with no gene match: 7. CDR3 length equals 15 residues. As DNA, the CDR3 is TGCGCCAGCAGCCCGACTAGCGGGGGAAGTCATACGCAGTATTTT. Translation: CASSPTSGGSHTQYF.

The genes are TRBV24-1 and TRBJ2-3; the match to TRBD1 covers 11 bases. The CDR3 runs to 17 residues. Trimming at V came to 4 bases and at J to 6 bases, leaving 11 bases not matched to a gene. Germline V gives CDR1 KGHDR, CDR2 SFDVKD. Here the CDR3 DNA reads TGTGCCACCAGTGACCCGATAAAGGACAGGGGGCGCGATACGCAGTATTTT. As protein: CATSDPIKDRGRDTQYF.

Written as DNA, the CDR3 is TGTGCTAGTGGTTTGGCCTTAGGGACAAAAACCTACGAGCAGTACTTC. Amino acid sequence: CASGLALGTKTYEQYF. The chain combines TRBV12-5 with TRBJ2-7; D may be TRBD1 (6 bases). The CDR3 totals 16 residues. Germline loops: CDR1 LGHNT, CDR2 FRNRAP. Trimming stripped 1 base from V and 2 bases from J, with 15 bases between.

The V gene is TRBV27, the J gene TRBJ1-2; 7 bases agree with TRBD1. Losses at the gene ends were 4 bases for V and 3 bases for J; bases not matched to a gene: 8. This CDR3 has 15 residues. The germline CDR1 and CDR2 sequences are MNHEY and SMNVEV (reference sequence). The CDR3 reads CASSWKGTEDYGYTF. Here the CDR3 DNA reads TGTGCCAGCAGTTGGAAGGGGACAGAAGACTATGGCTACACCTTC.

Only one count was recorded for this clonotype. The chain recombines TRBV29-1 with TRBJ2-2; possible D gene TRBD1, 5 bases. Germline lookup yields CDR1 SQVTM and CDR2 ANQGSEA. The ends were cut back, 0 bases at V and 6 bases at J, with 8 bases in the middle. This CDR3 has 13 residues. This CDR3 reads CSVEDQGSGELFF. In DNA form, the CDR3 reads TGCAGCGTTGAAGATCAGGGCTCCGGGGAGCTGTTTTTT.

The chain uses TRBV11-1 and TRBJ2-6; weak D call: TRBD1 (6 bases). From germline, CDR1 is SGHAT and CDR2 FQDESV (reference sequence). Trimming took 5 bases from V and 0 from J, leaving 14 bases between them. This CDR3 comprises 17 residues. The CDR3 DNA reads TGTGCCAGCAGCCCATATCCGGACAGCTCTGGGGCCAACGTCCTGACTTTC. This codes for CASSPYPDSSGANVLTF.

The chain employs TRBV20-1 and TRBJ2-4; TRBD2 agrees at 11 bases. Looked up from germline, CDR1 is DFQATT and CDR2 is SNEGSKA (reference sequence). J gave up 6 bases and V 4 bases, and 5 bases lay outside the gene matches. The CDR3 length is 14 residues. CDR3 DNA sequence: TGCAGTGCTAATTTAGCGGGGGGGCTAAACATTCAGTACTTC. Translated: CSANLAGGLNIQYF.

J is TRBJ1-6 and V is TRBV6-1, with 7 bases fitting TRBD1. The trim removed 5 bases at V and 11 bases at J, leaving 6 bases unmatched. CDR1 and CDR2 (germline): MNHNS, SASEGT. This CDR3 is built from 13 residues. CDR3 sequence reads: CASSRGQEAPLHF. CDR3 nucleotide sequence: TGTGCCAGCAGTCGAGGACAGGAGGCACCCCTCCACTTT.

This clonotype has a handful of counts. V and J are TRBV4-1 and TRBJ2-3, with D unclear. Germline CDR1 and CDR2: MGHRA and YSYEKL. The CDR3 loop spans 13 amino acids. Trimming removed 1 base at V and 7 bases at J, with 9 bases between. In DNA form, the CDR3 reads TGCGCCAGCAGCCAAGTCGATGGGAATACGCAGTATTTT. It specifies CASSQVDGNTQYF.

The J gene is TRBJ1-2, the V gene TRBV7-9; D possibly corresponds to TRBD1 (6 bases). CDR1 is SEHNR, CDR2 FQNEAQ, per germline (reference sequence). The germline V and J ends were trimmed by 3 bases and 0 bases, with 20 bases remaining between them. The CDR3 is 18 residues long. DNA for the CDR3: TGTGCCAGCAGCTTCCGCTGGACAGTCAACCAATCTAACTATGGCTACACCTTC. Translated: CASSFRWTVNQSNYGYTF.

V usage is TRBV5-6 and J usage is TRBJ1-4, with D unresolved. The CDR3 sequence is 13 residues long. Germline V gene data show CDR1 as SGHDT and CDR2 as YYEEEE. V gave up 3 bases and J gave up 8 bases, with 11 bases separating them. The CDR3 bases are TGTGCCAGCAGCTCGGAGGATAGCGAAAAACTGTTTTTT. Protein product: CASSSEDSEKLFF.

This sequence joins TRBV15 and TRBJ2-3; TRBD1 agrees at 7 bases. Unmatched junction bases numbered 2, after V lost 0 bases and J lost 8 bases. The CDR3 contains 13 residues. CDR1 is LNHNV and CDR2 is YYDKDF in the germline V gene (reference sequence). CDR3 DNA: TGTGCCACCAGCAGAGACGGACAGGCTACGCAGTATTTT. Translated: CATSRDGQATQYF. The full variable domain, completed using reference TRBV15 and TRBJ2-3, is DAMVIQNPRYQVTQFGKPVTLSCSQTLNHNVMYWYQQKSSQAPKLLFHYYDKDFNNEADTPDNFQSRRPNTSFCFLDIRSPGLGDTAMYLCATSRDGQATQYFGPGTRLTVL.